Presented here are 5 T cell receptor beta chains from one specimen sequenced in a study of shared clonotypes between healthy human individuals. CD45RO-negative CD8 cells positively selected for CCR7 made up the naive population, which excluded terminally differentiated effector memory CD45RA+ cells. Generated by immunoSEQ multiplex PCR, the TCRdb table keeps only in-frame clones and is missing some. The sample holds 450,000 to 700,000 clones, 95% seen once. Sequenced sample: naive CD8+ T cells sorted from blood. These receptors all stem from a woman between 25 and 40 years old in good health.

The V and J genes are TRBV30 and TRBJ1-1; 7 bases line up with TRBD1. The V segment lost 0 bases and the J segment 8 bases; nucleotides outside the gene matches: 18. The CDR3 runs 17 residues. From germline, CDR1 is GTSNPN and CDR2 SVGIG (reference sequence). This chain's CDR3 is CAWSVPPRQGRNSEAFF. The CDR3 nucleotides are TGTGCCTGGAGTGTACCCCCTCGACAGGGCCGGAACTCGGAAGCTTTCTTT.

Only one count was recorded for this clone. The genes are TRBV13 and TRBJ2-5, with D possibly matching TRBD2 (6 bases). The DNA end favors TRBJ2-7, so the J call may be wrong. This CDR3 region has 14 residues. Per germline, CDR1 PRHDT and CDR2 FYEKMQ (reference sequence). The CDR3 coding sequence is TGTGCCAGCAGCTTAAGTGCGGGATACTACGAGCAGTACTTC. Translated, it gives CASSLSAGYYEQYF.

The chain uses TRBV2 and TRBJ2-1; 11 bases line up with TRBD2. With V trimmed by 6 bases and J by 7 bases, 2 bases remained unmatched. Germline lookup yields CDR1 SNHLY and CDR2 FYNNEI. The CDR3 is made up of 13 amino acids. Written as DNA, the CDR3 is TGTGCCAGCAGCTGGACTAGCGGGAATGAGCAGTTCTTC. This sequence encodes CASSWTSGNEQFF.

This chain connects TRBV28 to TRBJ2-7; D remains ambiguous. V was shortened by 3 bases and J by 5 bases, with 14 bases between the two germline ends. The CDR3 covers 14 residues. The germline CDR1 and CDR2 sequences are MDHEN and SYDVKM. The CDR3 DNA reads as TGTGCCAGCAGTTTGTTTGCGCTGGGCAACGAGCAGTACTTC. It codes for CASSLFALGNEQYF.

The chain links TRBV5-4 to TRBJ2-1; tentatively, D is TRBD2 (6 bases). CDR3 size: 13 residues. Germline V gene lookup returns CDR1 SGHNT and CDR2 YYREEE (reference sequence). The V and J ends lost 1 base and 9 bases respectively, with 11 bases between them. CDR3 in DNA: TGTGCCAGCAGCTTGAGTGGTAGCGGTGAGCAGTTCTTC. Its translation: CASSLSGSGEQFF. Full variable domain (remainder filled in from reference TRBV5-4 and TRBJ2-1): ETGVTQSPTHLIKTRGQQVTLRCSSQSGHNTVSWYQQALGQGPQFIFQYYREEENGRGNFPPRFSGLQFPNYSSELNVNALELDDSALYLCASSLSGSGEQFFGPGTRLTVL.